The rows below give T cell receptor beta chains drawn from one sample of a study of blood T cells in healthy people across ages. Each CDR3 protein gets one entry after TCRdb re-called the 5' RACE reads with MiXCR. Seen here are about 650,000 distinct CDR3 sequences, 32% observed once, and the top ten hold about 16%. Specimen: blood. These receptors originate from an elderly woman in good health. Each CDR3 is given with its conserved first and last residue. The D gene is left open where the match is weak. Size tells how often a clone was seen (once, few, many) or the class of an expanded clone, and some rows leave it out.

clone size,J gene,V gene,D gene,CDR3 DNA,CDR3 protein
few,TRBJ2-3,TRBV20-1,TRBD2,TGCAGTGCTCACCGTACCCCGGGACTAGCGGGGAGGGGAGATACGCAGTATTTT,CSAHRTPGLAGRGDTQYF
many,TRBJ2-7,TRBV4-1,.,TGCGCCAGCAGTCAGGGCCCCCGCGATTACGAGCAGTACTTC,CASSQGPRDYEQYF
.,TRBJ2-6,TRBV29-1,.,TGCAGCGTTGGGATTCTGACCTCCAACGTCCTGACTTTC,CSVGILTSNVLTF
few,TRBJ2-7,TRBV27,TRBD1,TGTGCCAGCAGTTTATTGGGACAGGGGACGTGGGAGCAGTACTTC,CASSLLGQGTWEQYF
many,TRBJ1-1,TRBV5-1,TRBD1,TGCGCCAGCACCGGGACAGTGAACACTGAAGCTTTCTTT,CASTGTVNTEAFF
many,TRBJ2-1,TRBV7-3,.,TGTGCCAGCAGCTTAATCCCGGGCTCCTACAATGAGCAGTTCTTC,CASSLIPGSYNEQFF
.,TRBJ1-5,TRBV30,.,TGTGCCTGGACCCCTGCAGGAAATAATCAGCCCCAGCATTTT,CAWTPAGNNQPQHF
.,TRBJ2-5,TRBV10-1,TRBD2,TGCGCCAGCAGTCCATCCTTAGCGGGAGGGCCCCAGTACTTC,CASSPSLAGGPQYF
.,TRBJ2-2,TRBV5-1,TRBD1,TGCGCCAGCAGGGCGACAGGGCGAAGGACCGGGGAGCTGTTTTTT,CASRATGRRTGELFF
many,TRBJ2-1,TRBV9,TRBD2,TGTGCCAGCACGCGGGGGAGTTACAATGAGCAGTTCTTC,CASTRGSYNEQFF
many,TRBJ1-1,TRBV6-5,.,TGTGCCAGCAGCCTAGGACAGCGCATCGAAGCTTTCTTT,CASSLGQRIEAFF
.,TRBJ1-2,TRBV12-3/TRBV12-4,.,TGTGCCAGCAGTTTCCCGCCAGGCACTAACTATGGCTACACCTTC,CASSFPPGTNYGYTF
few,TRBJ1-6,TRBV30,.,TGTGCCTGGAGTATGATTGAGGGGGGGAATTCACCCCTCCACTTT,CAWSMIEGGNSPLHF
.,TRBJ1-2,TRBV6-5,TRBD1,TGTGCCAGCAGTTTCGTCTCACAGGGGATTATGGACGGCTACACCTTC,CASSFVSQGIMDGYTF